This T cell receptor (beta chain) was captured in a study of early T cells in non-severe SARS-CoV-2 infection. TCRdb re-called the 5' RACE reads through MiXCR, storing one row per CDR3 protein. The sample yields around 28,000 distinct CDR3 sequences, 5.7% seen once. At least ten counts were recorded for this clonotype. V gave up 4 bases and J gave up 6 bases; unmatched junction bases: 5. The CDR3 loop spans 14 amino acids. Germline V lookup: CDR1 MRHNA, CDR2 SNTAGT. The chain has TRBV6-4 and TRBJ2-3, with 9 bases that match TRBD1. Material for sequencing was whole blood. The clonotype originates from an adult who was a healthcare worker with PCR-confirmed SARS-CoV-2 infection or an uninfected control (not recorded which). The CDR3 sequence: CASSATGGHDTQYF. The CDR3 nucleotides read TGTGCCAGCAGTGCTACAGGGGGCCACGATACGCAGTATTTT.